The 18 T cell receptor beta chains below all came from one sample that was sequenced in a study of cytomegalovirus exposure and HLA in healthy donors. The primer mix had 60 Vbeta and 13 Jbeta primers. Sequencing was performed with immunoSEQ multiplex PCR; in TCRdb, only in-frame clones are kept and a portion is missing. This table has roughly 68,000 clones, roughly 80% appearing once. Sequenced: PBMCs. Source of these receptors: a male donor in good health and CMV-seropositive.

CDR3: CASSLRLAGGPYEQYF. CDR3 DNA: TGTGCCAGCAGCTTAAGACTAGCGGGGGGGCCCTACGAGCAGTACTTC. The J gene is TRBJ2-7, the V gene TRBV7-3, with 14 bases lining up with TRBD2. The germline V gene has CDR1 SGHTA and CDR2 FQGTGA. CDR3 length equals 16 residues. Losses at the gene ends were 1 base for V and 2 bases for J; bases not matched to a gene: 1.

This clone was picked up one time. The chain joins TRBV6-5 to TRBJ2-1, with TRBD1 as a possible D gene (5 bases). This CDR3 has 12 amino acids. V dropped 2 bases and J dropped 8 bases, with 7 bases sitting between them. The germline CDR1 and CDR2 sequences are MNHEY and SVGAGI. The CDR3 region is CASSYPGYEQFF. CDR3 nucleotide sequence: TGTGCCAGCAGTTACCCAGGGTATGAGCAGTTCTTC.

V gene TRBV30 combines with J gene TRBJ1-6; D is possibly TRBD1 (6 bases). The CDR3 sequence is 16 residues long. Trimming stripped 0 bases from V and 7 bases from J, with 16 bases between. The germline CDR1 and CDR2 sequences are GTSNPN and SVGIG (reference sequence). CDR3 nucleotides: TGTGCCTGGAGTGTACTAAGTGGGGGCTTAAATTCACCCCTCCACTTT. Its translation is CAWSVLSGGLNSPLHF.

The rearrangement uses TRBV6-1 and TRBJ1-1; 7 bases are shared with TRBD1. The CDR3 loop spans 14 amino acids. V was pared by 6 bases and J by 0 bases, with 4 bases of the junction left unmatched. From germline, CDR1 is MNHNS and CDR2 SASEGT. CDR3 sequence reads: CASRKGQMNTEAFF. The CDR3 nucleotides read TGTGCCAGCAGGAAGGGACAGATGAACACTGAAGCTTTCTTT.

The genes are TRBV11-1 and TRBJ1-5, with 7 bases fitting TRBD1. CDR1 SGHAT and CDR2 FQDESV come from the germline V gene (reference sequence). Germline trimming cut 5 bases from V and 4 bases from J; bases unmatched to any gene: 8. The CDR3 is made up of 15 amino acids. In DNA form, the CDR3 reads TGTGCCAGCAGCAACGACAGGGTAGGAAATCAGCCCCAGCATTTT. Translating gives CASSNDRVGNQPQHF.

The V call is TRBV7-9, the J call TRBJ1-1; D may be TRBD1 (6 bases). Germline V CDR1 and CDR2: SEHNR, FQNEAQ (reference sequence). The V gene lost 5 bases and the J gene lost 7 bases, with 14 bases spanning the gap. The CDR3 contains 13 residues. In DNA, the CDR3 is TGTGCCAGCAGCGGCGGACAGTCCCGTGAAGCTTTCTTT. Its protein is CASSGGQSREAFF.

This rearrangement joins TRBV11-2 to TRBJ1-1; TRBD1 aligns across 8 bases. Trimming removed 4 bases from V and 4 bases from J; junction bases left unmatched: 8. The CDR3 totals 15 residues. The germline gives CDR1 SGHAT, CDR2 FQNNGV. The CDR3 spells CASSSRTGKGTEAFF. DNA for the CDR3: TGTGCCAGCAGCTCGCGGACAGGGAAAGGCACTGAAGCTTTCTTT.

CDR3 nucleotide sequence: TGTGCCAGCAGTTTTAGGGGCAGGGAAGACTATGGCTACACCTTC. Amino acids: CASSFRGREDYGYTF. The chain links TRBV28 to TRBJ1-2; possibly TRBD1 for D (5 bases). This CDR3 has 15 residues. Trimming took 3 bases from V and 3 from J, leaving 14 bases between them. Germline V lookup: CDR1 MDHEN, CDR2 SYDVKM.

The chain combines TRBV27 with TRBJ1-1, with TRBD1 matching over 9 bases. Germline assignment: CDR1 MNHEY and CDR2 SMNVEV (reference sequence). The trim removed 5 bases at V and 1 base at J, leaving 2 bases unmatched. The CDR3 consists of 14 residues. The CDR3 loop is CASSKGQGNTEAFF. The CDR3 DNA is TGTGCCAGCAGTAAGGGACAGGGGAACACTGAAGCTTTCTTT.

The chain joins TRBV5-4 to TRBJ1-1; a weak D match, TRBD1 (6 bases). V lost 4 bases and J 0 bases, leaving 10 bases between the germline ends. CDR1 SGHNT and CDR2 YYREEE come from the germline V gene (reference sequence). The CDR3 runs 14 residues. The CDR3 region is CASSADRMNTEAFF. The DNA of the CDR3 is TGTGCCAGCAGCGCCGACAGGATGAACACTGAAGCTTTCTTT.

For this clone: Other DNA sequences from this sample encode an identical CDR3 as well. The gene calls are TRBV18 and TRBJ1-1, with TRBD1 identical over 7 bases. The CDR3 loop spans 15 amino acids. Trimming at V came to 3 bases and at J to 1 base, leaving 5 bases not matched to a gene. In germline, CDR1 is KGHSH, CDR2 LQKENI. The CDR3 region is CASSPQTGSNTEAFF. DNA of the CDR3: TGTGCCAGCTCACCCCAGACAGGGTCGAACACTGAAGCTTTCTTT.

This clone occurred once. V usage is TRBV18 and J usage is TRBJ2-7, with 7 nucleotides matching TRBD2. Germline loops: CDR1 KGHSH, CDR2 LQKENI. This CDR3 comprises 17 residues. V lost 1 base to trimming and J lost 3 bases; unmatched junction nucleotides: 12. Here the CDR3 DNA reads TGTGCCAGCTCACCACGGCGGGGGACGGCAACTTTCTACGAGCAGTACTTC. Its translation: CASSPRRGTATFYEQYF.

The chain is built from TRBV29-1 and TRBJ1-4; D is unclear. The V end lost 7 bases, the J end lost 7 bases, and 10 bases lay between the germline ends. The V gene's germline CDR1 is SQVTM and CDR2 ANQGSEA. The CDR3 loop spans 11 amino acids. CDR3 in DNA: TGCAGCGCATGGGCGAGTGAAAAACTGTTTTTT. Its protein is CSAWASEKLFF.

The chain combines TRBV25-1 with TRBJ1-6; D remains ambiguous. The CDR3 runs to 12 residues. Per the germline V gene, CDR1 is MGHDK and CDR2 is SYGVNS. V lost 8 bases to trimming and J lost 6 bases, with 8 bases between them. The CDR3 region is CASGQANSPLHF. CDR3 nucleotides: TGTGCCAGCGGTCAGGCTAATTCACCCCTCCACTTT. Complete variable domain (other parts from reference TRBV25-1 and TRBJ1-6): EADIYQTPRYLVIGTGKKITLECSQTMGHDKMYWYQQDPGMELHLIHYSYGVNSTEKGDLSSESTVSRIRTEHFPLTLESARPSHTSQYLCASGQANSPLHFGNGTRLTVT.

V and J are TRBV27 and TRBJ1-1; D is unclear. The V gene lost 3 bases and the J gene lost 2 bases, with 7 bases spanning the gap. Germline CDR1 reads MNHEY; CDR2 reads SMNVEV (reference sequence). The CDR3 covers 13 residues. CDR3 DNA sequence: TGTGCCAGCAGTTTGACAATAAACACTGAAGCTTTCTTT. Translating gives CASSLTINTEAFF.

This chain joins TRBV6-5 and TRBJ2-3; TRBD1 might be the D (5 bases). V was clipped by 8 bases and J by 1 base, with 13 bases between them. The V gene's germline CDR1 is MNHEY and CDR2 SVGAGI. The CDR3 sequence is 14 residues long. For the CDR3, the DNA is TGTGCCAGCTCGGTTGGGGCGCGCACAGATACGCAGTATTTT. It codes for CASSVGARTDTQYF.

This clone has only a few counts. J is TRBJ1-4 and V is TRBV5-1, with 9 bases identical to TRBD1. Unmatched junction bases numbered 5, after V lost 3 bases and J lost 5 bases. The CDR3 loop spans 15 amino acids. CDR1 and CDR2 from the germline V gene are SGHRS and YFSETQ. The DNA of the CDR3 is TGCGCCAGCAGCTCCAGTGGACAGGGGAATGAAAAACTGTTTTTT. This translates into CASSSSGQGNEKLFF.

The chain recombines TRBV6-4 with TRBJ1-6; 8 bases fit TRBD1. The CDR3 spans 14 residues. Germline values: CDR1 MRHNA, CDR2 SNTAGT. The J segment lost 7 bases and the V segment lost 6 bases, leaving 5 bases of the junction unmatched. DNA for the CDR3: TGTGCCAGCAGCCTGGACAGGGCGAATTCACCCCTCCACTTT. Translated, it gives CASSLDRANSPLHF.